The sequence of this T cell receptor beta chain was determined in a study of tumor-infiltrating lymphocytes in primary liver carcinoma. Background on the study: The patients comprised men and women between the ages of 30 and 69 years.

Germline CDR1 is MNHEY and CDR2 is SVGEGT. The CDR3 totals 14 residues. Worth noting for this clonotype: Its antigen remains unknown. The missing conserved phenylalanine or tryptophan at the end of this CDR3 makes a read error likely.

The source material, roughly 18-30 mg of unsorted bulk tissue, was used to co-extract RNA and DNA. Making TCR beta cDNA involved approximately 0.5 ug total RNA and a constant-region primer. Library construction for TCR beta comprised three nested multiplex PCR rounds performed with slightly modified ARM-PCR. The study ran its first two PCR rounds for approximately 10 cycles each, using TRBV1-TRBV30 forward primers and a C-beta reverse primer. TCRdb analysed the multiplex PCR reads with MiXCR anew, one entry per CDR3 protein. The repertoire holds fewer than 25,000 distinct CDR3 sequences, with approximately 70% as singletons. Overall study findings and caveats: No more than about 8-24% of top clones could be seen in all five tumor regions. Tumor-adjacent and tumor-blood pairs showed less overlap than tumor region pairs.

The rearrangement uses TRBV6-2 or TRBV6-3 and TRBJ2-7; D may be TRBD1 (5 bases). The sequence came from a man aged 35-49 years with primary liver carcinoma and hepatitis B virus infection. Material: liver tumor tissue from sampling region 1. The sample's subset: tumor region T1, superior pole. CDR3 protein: CVSSPMVGAYEQYL. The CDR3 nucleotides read TGTGTCAGTAGTCCGATGGTAGGGGCCTACGAGCAGTACTTA.